The rows below give T cell receptor beta chains drawn from one sample of a study of PD-1 blockade in classical Hodgkin lymphoma. Clones were read by immunoSEQ multiplex PCR, and TCRdb kept only the in-frame ones, dropping some. The sample records roughly 50,000 clones, around 86% being singletons. The source was peripheral blood mononuclear cells (PBMCs), collected before the fourth cycle of nivolumab. The receptor source for this set is a human donor with classical Hodgkin lymphoma. CDR3s include the opening cysteine and the closing phenylalanine or tryptophan. The order of the fields is clone size, J gene, V gene, D gene, CDR3 DNA, CDR3 protein. A D gene is named only where the DNA matches it firmly. Some rows mark clone size as missing; the rest say once, few, many or name a class of expanded clone.

clone_size: NA
j_call: TRBJ2-3
v_call: TRBV19
d_call: TRBD2
cdr3_nt: TGTGCCAGTAGACGGGAGGGCCTCACAGATACGCAGTATTTT
cdr3_aa: CASRREGLTDTQYF

clone_size: NA
j_call: TRBJ1-1
v_call: TRBV5-1
d_call: NA
cdr3_nt: TGCGCCAGCAGCTTGATGGCAGTTGAGAACACTGAAGCTTTCTTT
cdr3_aa: CASSLMAVENTEAFF

clone_size: NA
j_call: TRBJ2-5
v_call: TRBV4-1
d_call: NA
cdr3_nt: TGCGCCAGCAGCCAAGACGGGGATGAGACCCAGTACTTC
cdr3_aa: CASSQDGDETQYF

clone_size: NA
j_call: TRBJ2-3
v_call: TRBV27
d_call: TRBD2
cdr3_nt: TGTGCCAGCAGTATTCTAGCGGGGGGGCGGACAGATACGCAGTATTTT
cdr3_aa: CASSILAGGRTDTQYF

clone_size: NA
j_call: TRBJ2-2
v_call: TRBV29-1
d_call: TRBD2
cdr3_nt: TGCAGCGTTGCCCCTAGCGGTACTACCACCGGGGAGCTGTTTTTT
cdr3_aa: CSVAPSGTTTGELFF

clone_size: NA
j_call: TRBJ2-7
v_call: TRBV5-1
d_call: TRBD2
cdr3_nt: TGCGCCAGCAGCTTGGAGACGGGGGGGCAGTACTTC
cdr3_aa: CASSLETGGQYF

clone_size: NA
j_call: TRBJ2-7
v_call: TRBV5-4
d_call: TRBD1
cdr3_nt: TGTGCCAGCAGCTTAGGGGGGGGACAGGGAACCTACGAGCAGTACTTC
cdr3_aa: CASSLGGGQGTYEQYF

clone_size: NA
j_call: TRBJ2-5
v_call: TRBV11-2
d_call: TRBD2
cdr3_nt: TGTGCCAGCAGCTTAGGACCGGGGGGGCAAGGGACCCAGTACTTC
cdr3_aa: CASSLGPGGQGTQYF

clone_size: NA
j_call: TRBJ2-1
v_call: TRBV18
d_call: TRBD2
cdr3_nt: TGTGCCAGCTCACCACCCGGGACTAGCGGGAGAATTGGGCAGTTCTTC
cdr3_aa: CASSPPGTSGRIGQFF

clone_size: NA
j_call: TRBJ2-7
v_call: TRBV6-5
d_call: TRBD2
cdr3_nt: TGTGCCAGCAGTTACTCAACTAGCGGGAGTGAGCAGTACTTC
cdr3_aa: CASSYSTSGSEQYF

clone_size: NA
j_call: TRBJ2-1
v_call: TRBV7-9
d_call: NA
cdr3_nt: TGTGCCAGCAGGCCTGAGACAGGAGGGGGCTACAATGAGCAGTTCTTC
cdr3_aa: CASRPETGGGYNEQFF

clone_size: NA
j_call: TRBJ1-2
v_call: TRBV28
d_call: NA
cdr3_nt: TGTGCCCTTCAAGGGAGACACTATGGCTACACCTTC
cdr3_aa: CALQGRHYGYTF

clone_size: NA
j_call: TRBJ2-3
v_call: TRBV13
d_call: NA
cdr3_nt: TGTGCCAGCAGCTTATGGCGCGGGCAGGGCACAGATACGCAGTATTTT
cdr3_aa: CASSLWRGQGTDTQYF

clone_size: NA
j_call: TRBJ1-2
v_call: TRBV2
d_call: NA
cdr3_nt: TGTGCCAGCAGTGACGCCCAGAACTATGGCTACACCTTC
cdr3_aa: CASSDAQNYGYTF

clone_size: few
j_call: TRBJ2-2
v_call: TRBV6-5
d_call: NA
cdr3_nt: TGTGCCAGCAGTAACTCGGCCGGGGAGCTGTTTTTT
cdr3_aa: CASSNSAGELFF

clone_size: NA
j_call: TRBJ1-1
v_call: TRBV5-1
d_call: NA
cdr3_nt: TGCGCCAGCAGCTTTCAGGGAAGCACTGAAGCTTTCTTT
cdr3_aa: CASSFQGSTEAFF

clone_size: NA
j_call: TRBJ2-1
v_call: TRBV27
d_call: NA
cdr3_nt: TGTGCCAGCAAACCCTCTAGCCGTGTTTTCTACAATGAGCAGTTCTTC
cdr3_aa: CASKPSSRVFYNEQFF

clone_size: NA
j_call: TRBJ2-3
v_call: TRBV6-1
d_call: NA
cdr3_nt: TGTGCCAGCACGGATAGTGCGGCTAGCACAGATACGCAGTATTTT
cdr3_aa: CASTDSAASTDTQYF

clone_size: NA
j_call: TRBJ1-2
v_call: TRBV4-1
d_call: NA
cdr3_nt: TGCGCCAGCAGCCGCCTAGGGGTACGAGGTAACTATGGCTACACCTTC
cdr3_aa: CASSRLGVRGNYGYTF

clone_size: NA
j_call: TRBJ1-1
v_call: TRBV27
d_call: NA
cdr3_nt: TGTGCCAGCAGTAGGGGAGGTATCGACACTGAAGCTTTCTTT
cdr3_aa: CASSRGGIDTEAFF

clone_size: NA
j_call: TRBJ2-5
v_call: TRBV15
d_call: TRBD2
cdr3_nt: TGTGCCACCAGCTGGGGACTAGCGGACGAGACCCAGTACTTC
cdr3_aa: CATSWGLADETQYF

clone_size: NA
j_call: TRBJ2-3
v_call: TRBV5-1
d_call: NA
cdr3_nt: TGCGCCAGCAGCTTGGCCCTGGGCACAGATACGCAGTATTTT
cdr3_aa: CASSLALGTDTQYF

clone_size: NA
j_call: TRBJ2-2
v_call: TRBV19
d_call: NA
cdr3_nt: TGTGCCTCCTACGGGCCCCCGGAGCTGTTTTTT
cdr3_aa: CASYGPPELFF

clone_size: once
j_call: TRBJ1-2
v_call: TRBV5-4
d_call: TRBD1
cdr3_nt: TGTGCCAGCAGCTTGGCGGCAGGGGGAGCAGAAGGCTACACCTTC
cdr3_aa: CASSLAAGGAEGYTF

clone_size: NA
j_call: TRBJ1-2
v_call: TRBV27
d_call: TRBD1
cdr3_nt: TGTGCCAGCAGTCCGGGACAGGGGCCTACCTATGGCTACACCTTC
cdr3_aa: CASSPGQGPTYGYTF

clone_size: NA
j_call: TRBJ2-3
v_call: TRBV7-3
d_call: NA
cdr3_nt: TGTGCCAGCAGCCGGGTGGGACTTTCCACAGATACGCAGTATTTT
cdr3_aa: CASSRVGLSTDTQYF

clone_size: NA
j_call: TRBJ2-1
v_call: TRBV9
d_call: NA
cdr3_nt: TGTGCCAGCAGCGGGGACTGGGTAGGGGGGCATGAGCAGTTCTTC
cdr3_aa: CASSGDWVGGHEQFF